This T cell receptor beta chain is from a study of blood T cell repertoires in COVID-19. Data came from immunoSEQ multiplex PCR; TCRdb stores just in-frame clones and leaves some out. The sample lists around 310,000 clones; 90% were seen once. The clonotype originates from a woman in her thirties or forties with COVID-19, enrolled during active disease. Material: peripheral blood.

The CDR3 DNA reads TGTGCCAGCAGTTTACGGGACAGGGGTAATCCAGATACGCAGTATTTT. Protein sequence: CASSLRDRGNPDTQYF. V and J are TRBV27 and TRBJ2-3; TRBD1 aligns across 10 bases. CDR1 and CDR2 (germline): MNHEY, SMNVEV (reference sequence). This CDR3 has 16 amino acids. V lost 2 bases, J lost 4 bases, and 6 bases stayed unmatched.